A single sample is the source of the 5 T cell receptor beta chains below, sequenced in a study of CD8 T cells in ankylosing spondylitis. TCRdb reprocessed the 5' RACE reads with MiXCR, giving one entry per CDR3 protein. The sample lists 250,000 to 400,000 distinct CDR3 sequences, roughly 10% occurring once. What was sequenced was blood, either unsorted or a sorted T cell fraction (not recorded which). The receptors stem from a female donor with ankylosing spondylitis or in good health (not recorded which).

This clonotype was recorded only once. The CDR3 ends on some other residue instead of the conserved phenylalanine or tryptophan, so this is likely a read error. V and J are TRBV2 and TRBJ2-5; D is unresolved. From germline, CDR1 is SNHLY and CDR2 FYNNEI. The CDR3 contains 15 residues. V was trimmed by 0 bases and J by 5 bases, leaving 13 bases between them. DNA of the CDR3: TGTGCCAGCAGTGAAGCGAATCATGGGTTGGAGACCCAGTACTCC. Translating it yields CASSEANHGLETQYS.

This clonotype was picked up many times. The genes are TRBV24-1 and TRBJ2-1; D is unresolved. The CDR3 covers 13 residues. Germline assignment: CDR1 KGHDR and CDR2 SFDVKD. Trimming cost V 7 bases and J 6 bases, with 12 bases left between them. The DNA for the CDR3 is TGTGCCACCAGCATCCCGGGTCTCAATGAGCAGTTCTTC. Its protein product is CATSIPGLNEQFF.

The V gene is TRBV20-1, the J gene TRBJ2-1, with TRBD1 as a possible D gene (7 bases). Germline CDR1 reads DFQATT; CDR2 reads SNEGSKA (reference sequence). V lost 3 bases and J lost 7, with 22 bases in between. The CDR3 runs to 16 residues. CDR3 sequence (DNA): TGCAGTGCTAGTTACGGAGGGGGCGCGGCACCAAATGAGCAGTTCTTC. This encodes CSASYGGGAAPNEQFF.

As to this clonotype: A much larger clone differs from this one at a single base, so this may be a read error. The chain employs TRBV7-9 and TRBJ2-7; D uncertain. Germline values: CDR1 SEHNR, CDR2 FQNEAQ (reference sequence). This CDR3 has 15 residues. The CDR3 loop is CASSGSRVSSYGQYF. CDR3 in DNA: TGTGCCAGCAGCGGGTCACGTGTGTCCTCCTACGGGCAGTACTTC. The entire variable domain, with the rest obtained from reference TRBV7-9 and TRBJ2-7, is as follows: DTGVSQNPRHKITKRGQNVTFRCDPISEHNRLYWYRQTLGQGPEFLTYFQNEAQLEKSRLLSDRFSAERPKGSFSTLEIQRTEQGDSAMYLCASSGSRVSSYGQYFGPGTRLTVT.

The sample holds many counts of this clonotype. The V and J genes are TRBV12-3 or TRBV12-4 and TRBJ1-2; D gene uncertain. The CDR3 contains 15 residues. V was clipped by 5 bases and J by 2 bases, with 15 bases between them. The CDR3 spells CASSLNPRPNYGYTF. The CDR3 DNA sequence: TGTGCCAGCAGTCTTAACCCTCGCCCAAACTATGGCTACACCTTC.